One TCR beta chain is described in this entry. Its antigen remains unidentified. The germline V gene encodes CDR1 MNHEY and CDR2 SMNVEV (reference sequence). Trimming left V 3 bases short and J 7 bases short, with 12 bases between. CDR3 length equals 13 residues. Systemic immunosuppression or autoimmune disease history was grounds to exclude patients. This specimen comes from a study of OX40 agonist ivuxolimab in advanced cancers. Study-wide points: CD4+ and CD8+ blood T cells expanded clonally by week 6 at 0.1 to 3.0 mg/kg.

Method: immunoSEQ multiplex PCR; TCRdb's copy keeps in-frame clones and lacks some. The sample includes approximately 12,000 clones, roughly 80% of them seen just once. The source material was CD4+ or CD8+ T cells sorted from blood, sampled in a trial of the OX40 agonist ivuxolimab. The chain carries TRBV27 and TRBJ1-2, with D perhaps TRBD1 (6 bases). The TCR was taken from an adult with an advanced solid tumor such as melanoma, head and neck, liver or kidney cancer. CDR3 bases: TGTGCCAGCAGTTTGTGGGGGGCAGGTGGCTACACCTTC. It is translated as CASSLWGAGGYTF.